The 2 T cell receptor beta chains below all came from one sample that was sequenced in a study of control samples from healthy donors and cancer patients. The data were produced by immunoSEQ multiplex PCR, yet TCRdb's version contains in-frame clones alone and is incomplete. The sample consists of about 95,000 clones, just under 85% of them appearing once. Source material: blood. These receptors were obtained from a man aged 30 to 45 in good health.

The rearrangement links TRBV2 to TRBJ2-7, with D possibly being TRBD1 or TRBD2 (7 bases each). Germline V gene sequence: CDR1 SNHLY, CDR2 FYNNEI. The CDR3 totals 14 residues. Trimming shortened V by 5 bases and J by 6 bases, and 17 bases separated the two germline ends. The CDR3 nucleotides read TGTGCCAGCAGTAAACAGGGGAGGGTTTTCGAGCAGTACTTC. Protein sequence: CASSKQGRVFEQYF.

The chain carries TRBV11-2 and TRBJ2-1; no firm D call. Germline CDR1 reads SGHAT; CDR2 reads FQNNGV. The CDR3 spans 17 residues. V was cut by 3 bases and J by 0 bases, with 15 bases left in between. The DNA for the CDR3 is TGTGCCAGCAGCTTTTATCAGAGGATTAGCTCCTACAATGAGCAGTTCTTC. Its protein is CASSFYQRISSYNEQFF.